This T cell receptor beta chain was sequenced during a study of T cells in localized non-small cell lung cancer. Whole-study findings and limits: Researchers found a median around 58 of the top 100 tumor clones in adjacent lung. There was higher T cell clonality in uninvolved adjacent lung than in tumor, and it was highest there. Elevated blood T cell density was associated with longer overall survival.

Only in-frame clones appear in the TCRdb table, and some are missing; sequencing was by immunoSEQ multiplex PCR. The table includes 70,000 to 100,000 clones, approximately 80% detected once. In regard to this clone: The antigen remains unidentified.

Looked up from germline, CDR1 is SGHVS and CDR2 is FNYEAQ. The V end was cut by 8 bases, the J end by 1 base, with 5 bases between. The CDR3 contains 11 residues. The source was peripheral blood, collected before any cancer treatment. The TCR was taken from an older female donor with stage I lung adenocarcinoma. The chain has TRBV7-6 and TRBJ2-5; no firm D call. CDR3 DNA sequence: TGTGCCAGCGGCCCCCAAGAGACCCAGTACTTC. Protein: CASGPQETQYF.